The 21 T cell receptor beta chains listed next were all sequenced from one sample in a study of breast tumors, draining lymph nodes, adjacent tissues. TCRdb recomputed calls from the multiplex PCR reads with MiXCR, one row per CDR3 protein. The sample includes about 14,000 distinct CDR3 sequences, around 57% of them seen just once. The sequencing sample was made of tumor-adjacent breast tissue. The receptor set was obtained from a female donor with breast cancer. Some clones in this sample may be carry-over from other donors' samples.

The chain is built from TRBV9 and TRBJ1-2; tentatively, D is TRBD1 (5 bases). Germline CDR1 and CDR2: SGDLS and YYNGEE. Trimming removed 0 bases from V and 8 bases from J, with 11 bases in between. The CDR3 extends over 13 amino acids. In DNA, the CDR3 is TGTGCCAGCAGCGTAGAACCAGGGACCGGCTACACCTTC. Protein sequence: CASSVEPGTGYTF. The variable domain in full, completed from reference TRBV9 and TRBJ1-2, reads DSGVTQTPKHLITATGQRVTLRCSPRSGDLSVYWYQQSLDQGLQFLIQYYNGEERAKGNILERFSAQQFPDLHSELNLSSLELGDSALYFCASSVEPGTGYTFGSGTRLTVV.

This clonotype has ten or more counts. CDR3 region: CATSRGSIGYPGGEQYF. The CDR3 nucleotides are TGTGCCACCAGCAGAGGATCCATTGGCTACCCTGGGGGCGAGCAGTACTTC. The rearrangement joins TRBV15 to TRBJ2-7, with D perhaps assigned TRBD1 or TRBD2 (5 bases each). Trimming cost V 1 base and J 6 bases, with 22 bases left between them. The CDR3 loop spans 17 amino acids. CDR1 is LNHNV, CDR2 YYDKDF, per germline (reference sequence).

The rearrangement uses TRBV20-1 and TRBJ2-7; a possible D gene is TRBD2 (6 bases). Trimming removed 3 bases from V and 3 bases from J, with 15 bases in between. The CDR3 length is 14 residues. From germline, CDR1 is DFQATT and CDR2 SNEGSKA (reference sequence). CDR3 in amino acids: CSARAGQGVYEQYF. DNA for the CDR3: TGCAGTGCTAGGGCGGGGCAGGGAGTCTACGAGCAGTACTTC.

J is TRBJ1-2 and V is TRBV7-2; 7 nucleotides match TRBD1. CDR3 length: 15 amino acids. Germline loops: CDR1 SGHTA, CDR2 FQGNSA. The V segment lost 0 bases and the J segment 4 bases; nucleotides outside the gene matches: 5. CDR3 residues: CASSLAGGAGYGYTF. The CDR3 region has the DNA TGTGCCAGCAGCTTAGCAGGGGGCGCGGGCTATGGCTACACCTTC.

This clonotype is termed medium-sized. The chain uses TRBV20-1 and TRBJ2-7; 11 positions match TRBD2. In germline, CDR1 is DFQATT, CDR2 SNEGSKA (reference sequence). V shed 3 bases and J 5 bases; nucleotides not matched to a gene: 15. The CDR3 is made up of 17 amino acids. CDR3 amino acids: CSASRPGSTSGSNEQYF. CDR3 coding DNA: TGCAGTGCTAGCCGCCCCGGTAGTACTAGCGGGAGTAACGAGCAGTACTTC.

The V gene is TRBV5-1, the J gene TRBJ1-1, with unresolved D. Germline V gene lookup returns CDR1 SGHRS and CDR2 YFSETQ. The CDR3 loop spans 14 amino acids. V was trimmed by 0 bases and J by 4 bases, leaving 10 bases between them. The CDR3 DNA sequence: TGCGCCAGCAGCTTGGGACATACATTCACTGAAGCTTTCTTT. Residues: CASSLGHTFTEAFF.

The chain joins TRBV20-1 to TRBJ2-7, with 9 bases identical to TRBD2. V gave up 0 bases and J gave up 1 base; unmatched junction bases: 1. Germline V CDR1 and CDR2: DFQATT, SNEGSKA (reference sequence). This CDR3 is 14 amino acids long. The CDR3, as DNA: TGCAGTGCTAGAGAGCTAGCGGGATCCTACGAGCAGTACTTC. It yields the protein CSARELAGSYEQYF.

This clonotype rates as medium-sized. The chain joins TRBV5-1 to TRBJ2-2; the D gene is possibly TRBD1 (6 bases). The V gene lost 0 bases and the J gene lost 0 bases, with 12 bases spanning the gap. Germline CDR1 SGHRS, CDR2 YFSETQ. This CDR3 has 17 residues. Written as DNA, the CDR3 is TGCGCCAGCAGCTTGGGGACCGGGACATCGAACACCGGGGAGCTGTTTTTT. The encoded protein is CASSLGTGTSNTGELFF. The full variable domain, with the rest looked up from reference TRBV5-1 and TRBJ2-2, is KAGVTQTPRYLIKTRGQQVTLSCSPISGHRSVSWYQQTPGQGLQFLFEYFSETQRNKGNFPGRFSGRQFSNSRSEMNVSTLELGDSALYLCASSLGTGTSNTGELFFGEGSRLTVL.

This chain joins TRBV9 and TRBJ1-2; no clear D gene. Germline V gives CDR1 SGDLS, CDR2 YYNGEE. V was cut by 6 bases and J by 6 bases, with 18 bases left in between. The CDR3 spans 14 residues. As DNA, the CDR3 is TGTGCCAGCAACGAGACGGGCCTAGACGATGGCTACACCTTC. It is translated as CASNETGLDDGYTF.

For the CDR3, the DNA is TGTGCCAGCAGCTTAGAGCCGACTAGCGGAGCTGGCTACGAGCAGTACTTC. This sequence encodes CASSLEPTSGAGYEQYF. The chain couples TRBV11-2 to TRBJ2-7; 9 bases are shared with TRBD2. The CDR3 runs to 17 residues. Germline V lookup: CDR1 SGHAT, CDR2 FQNNGV. Trimming removed 0 bases from V and 3 bases from J; junction bases left unmatched: 9.

The chain links TRBV15 to TRBJ2-1; D may match TRBD1 or TRBD2 (5 bases each). CDR1 and CDR2 from the germline V gene are LNHNV and YYDKDF (reference sequence). The V gene lost 9 bases and the J gene lost 7 bases, with 16 bases spanning the gap. The CDR3 spans 13 residues. The CDR3 nucleotides read TGTGCCACTGCCGGGACGTCCCTAAATGAGCAGTTCTTC. It encodes CATAGTSLNEQFF. Looking up the rest from reference TRBV15 and TRBJ2-1 gives the full variable domain: DAMVIQNPRYQVTQFGKPVTLSCSQTLNHNVMYWYQQKSSQAPKLLFHYYDKDFNNEADTPDNFQSRRPNTSFCFLDIRSPGLGDTAMYLCATAGTSLNEQFFGPGTRLTVL.

This clonotype appeared many times. The V and J genes are TRBV29-1 and TRBJ2-6; D gene unclear. The V end was cut by 6 bases, the J end by 0 bases, with 9 bases between. The CDR3 consists of 14 residues. Germline V CDR1 and CDR2: SQVTM, ANQGSEA. In DNA, the CDR3 is TGCAGCGTCCGACACCCCTCTGGGGCCAACGTCCTGACTTTC. Translated, it gives CSVRHPSGANVLTF.

The V and J genes are TRBV20-1 and TRBJ1-6; no clear D. This CDR3 contains 14 residues. V lost 1 base and J lost 6, with 10 bases in between. The germline V gene has CDR1 DFQATT and CDR2 SNEGSKA (reference sequence). The chain's CDR3 is CSARGQAGNSPLHF. CDR3 sequence (DNA): TGCAGTGCTAGAGGGCAGGCGGGTAATTCACCCCTCCACTTT.

V and J are TRBV9 and TRBJ2-5; possibly TRBD2 for D (5 bases). Trimming took 4 bases from V and 5 from J, leaving 15 bases between them. CDR3 size: 14 residues. CDR1 SGDLS and CDR2 YYNGEE come from the germline V gene. The CDR3 is CASSPAGNSETQYF. CDR3 sequence (DNA): TGTGCCAGCAGCCCGGCCGGGAACAGCGAGACCCAGTACTTC.

The chain joins TRBV7-2 to TRBJ2-5; D assignment may be TRBD1 or TRBD2 (6 bases each). Germline V gene sequence: CDR1 SGHTA, CDR2 FQGNSA. This CDR3 is built from 15 residues. V lost 1 base, J lost 4 bases, and 13 bases lay in between. CDR3 region: CASSLGPGAGETQYF. Written as DNA, the CDR3 is TGTGCCAGCAGCTTAGGACCGGGGGCGGGAGAGACCCAGTACTTC.

V usage is TRBV6-6 and J usage is TRBJ1-2; TRBD1 matches at 7 bases. The CDR3 totals 14 residues. After removal of 2 bases from V and 8 bases from J, the junction contained 8 bases not matched to a gene. Looked up from germline, CDR1 is MNHNY and CDR2 is SVGAGI (reference sequence). The CDR3 bases are TGTGCCAGCAGTTACCGACAGGGACAAGGGGGCTACACCTTC. Translating it yields CASSYRQGQGGYTF.

This clonotype was counted ten times or more. The rearrangement links TRBV15 to TRBJ2-1; 14 bases match TRBD2. V was pared by 2 bases and J by 9 bases, with 15 bases of the junction left unmatched. CDR1 LNHNV and CDR2 YYDKDF come from the germline V gene (reference sequence). CDR3 length: 19 amino acids. The DNA for the CDR3 is TGTGCCACCAGCAGAATGGGGACTAGCGGGAGTGGAACGTCACGTGAGCAGTTCTTC. It encodes CATSRMGTSGSGTSREQFF.

The rearrangement joins TRBV9 to TRBJ1-3, with a weak D call TRBD1 (6 bases). CDR1 is SGDLS, CDR2 YYNGEE, per germline. V gave up 0 bases and J gave up 2 bases, with 9 bases separating them. This CDR3 comprises 15 residues. DNA of the CDR3: TGTGCCAGCAGCGTAGAGGGGGGCACTGGAAACACCATATATTTT. Protein product: CASSVEGGTGNTIYF.

Ten or more counts support this clonotype. The chain joins TRBV27 to TRBJ2-3; the D gene is possibly TRBD2 (5 bases). There are 12 residues in the CDR3. CDR1 MNHEY and CDR2 SMNVEV come from the germline V gene (reference sequence). The germline V and J ends were trimmed by 5 bases and 6 bases, with 9 bases remaining between them. The CDR3 nucleotides are TGTGCCAGCAGTCCCCGCGGGGATACGCAGTATTTT. Translation: CASSPRGDTQYF.

The V and J genes are TRBV20-1 and TRBJ2-5; 10 bases are a match to TRBD2. Germline V gene lookup returns CDR1 DFQATT and CDR2 SNEGSKA (reference sequence). The CDR3 runs to 14 residues. Trimming cost V 3 bases and J 5 bases; bases outside gene matches: 6. The DNA for the CDR3 is TGCAGTGCTAGGAGGCTAGCGGGAGTGGAGACCCAGTACTTC. Amino acids: CSARRLAGVETQYF.

Details on this clonotype: Because it lacks the conserved phenylalanine or tryptophan at the end, this CDR3 is likely a read error. CDR3 bases: TGCGCCAGCAGCGCCGAGGGTGAAGCTAACTATGGCTACACCTCC. This gives the protein CASSAEGEANYGYTS. The chain carries TRBV7-6 and TRBJ1-2; D is ambiguous. Germline CDR1 SGHVS, CDR2 FNYEAQ. This CDR3 comprises 15 residues.